These 8 T cell receptor beta chains were sequenced from one sample in a study of control samples from healthy donors and cancer patients. TCRdb's table, derived via immunoSEQ multiplex PCR, lists solely in-frame clones and lacks some. The sample has about 61,000 clones, about 90% seen once. Material: PBMCs. All receptors come from a man aged 55 to 70 with colorectal cancer.

The chain's CDR3 is CASSVGGTGGRSYEQYF. CDR3 bases: TGTGCCAGCAGCGTAGGAGGGACGGGAGGGCGCTCCTACGAGCAGTACTTC. The chain carries TRBV9 and TRBJ2-7; 8 bases agree with TRBD2. Trimming took 0 bases from V and 0 from J; bases not matched to a gene: 8. The CDR3 contains 17 residues. Germline V gene lookup returns CDR1 SGDLS and CDR2 YYNGEE.

CDR3 protein: CASSLVAGDMRKYF. CDR3 bases: TGTGCCAGCAGTTTAGTAGCGGGGGACATGAGGAAGTACTTC. The V and J genes are TRBV28 and TRBJ2-7, with 9 nucleotides matching TRBD2. CDR3 size: 14 residues. Germline lookup yields CDR1 MDHEN and CDR2 SYDVKM. Trimming took 2 bases from V and 11 from J; bases not matched to a gene: 10.

The chain has TRBV11-2 and TRBJ2-1; 9 bases align to TRBD2. This CDR3 is 14 amino acids long. Germline trimming cut 3 bases from V and 7 bases from J; bases unmatched to any gene: 4. CDR1 is SGHAT and CDR2 is FQNNGV in the germline V gene. CDR3 in amino acids: CASSFGLAWNEQFF. For the CDR3, the DNA is TGTGCCAGCAGCTTTGGACTAGCGTGGAATGAGCAGTTCTTC.

This clone was seen only a few times. The rearrangement joins TRBV19 to TRBJ2-7, with 8 bases lining up with TRBD1. Germline V gene sequence: CDR1 LNHDA, CDR2 SQIVND (reference sequence). The V and J ends lost 5 bases and 7 bases, in that order; junction bases with no gene match: 13. The CDR3 sequence is 15 residues long. The CDR3 nucleotides are TGTGCCAGTAGTCCGAACAGACAGGGGCTGGGAGAGCAGTACTTC. Protein sequence: CASSPNRQGLGEQYF.

The chain joins TRBV7-3 to TRBJ1-6; D is uncertain. V lost 3 bases and J lost 13, with 10 bases in between. The CDR3 consists of 12 residues. CDR1 is SGHTA and CDR2 is FQGTGA in the germline V gene. In nucleotides, the CDR3 is TGTGCCAGCAGCTTCCAGAACGGTCCCCTCCACTTT. Translation: CASSFQNGPLHF.

The chain couples TRBV2 to TRBJ2-1; D gene ambiguous. V was pared by 6 bases and J by 3 bases, with 18 bases between. This CDR3 comprises 16 residues. CDR1 SNHLY and CDR2 FYNNEI come from the germline V gene. The chain's CDR3 is CASSPSTQLGYNEQFF. For the CDR3, the DNA is TGTGCCAGCAGCCCCTCCACCCAACTCGGCTACAATGAGCAGTTCTTC.

This clone was picked up a small number of times. This sequence joins TRBV7-2 and TRBJ2-7; TRBD2 aligns across 8 bases. CDR1 and CDR2 from the germline V gene are SGHTA and FQGNSA. The CDR3 is 16 amino acids. With V trimmed by 5 bases and J by 4 bases, 13 bases remained unmatched. The chain's CDR3 is CASSLTSGLATYEQYF. The CDR3 DNA reads as TGTGCCAGCAGCCTGACCTCAGGACTAGCTACGTACGAGCAGTACTTC.

Comments on this clone: Distinct nucleotide sequences in the sample also encode this CDR3. The chain links TRBV28 to TRBJ2-7; TRBD2 agrees at 9 bases. Germline V lookup: CDR1 MDHEN, CDR2 SYDVKM. The length of the CDR3 is 15 residues. Unmatched junction bases numbered 6, after V lost 2 bases and J lost 4 bases. CDR3 loop: CASSLVGRGGYEQYF. In nucleotides, the CDR3 is TGTGCCAGCAGTTTAGTCGGGCGGGGGGGTTACGAGCAGTACTTC.